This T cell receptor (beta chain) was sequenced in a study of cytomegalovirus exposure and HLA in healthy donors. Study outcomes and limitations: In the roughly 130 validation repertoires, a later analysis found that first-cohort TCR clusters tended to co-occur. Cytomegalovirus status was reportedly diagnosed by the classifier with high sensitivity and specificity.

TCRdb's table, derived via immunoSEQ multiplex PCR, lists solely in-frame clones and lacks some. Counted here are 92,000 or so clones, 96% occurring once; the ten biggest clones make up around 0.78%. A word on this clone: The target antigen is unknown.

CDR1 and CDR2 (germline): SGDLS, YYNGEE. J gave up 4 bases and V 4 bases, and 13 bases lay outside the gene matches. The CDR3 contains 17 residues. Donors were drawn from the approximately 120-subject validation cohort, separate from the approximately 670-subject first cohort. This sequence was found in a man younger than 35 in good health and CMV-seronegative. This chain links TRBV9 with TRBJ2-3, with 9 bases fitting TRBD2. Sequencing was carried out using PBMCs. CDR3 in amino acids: CASSSGESGRRSDTQYF. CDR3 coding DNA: TGTGCCAGCAGCTCCGGGGAAAGCGGGAGGCGGTCAGATACGCAGTATTTT.